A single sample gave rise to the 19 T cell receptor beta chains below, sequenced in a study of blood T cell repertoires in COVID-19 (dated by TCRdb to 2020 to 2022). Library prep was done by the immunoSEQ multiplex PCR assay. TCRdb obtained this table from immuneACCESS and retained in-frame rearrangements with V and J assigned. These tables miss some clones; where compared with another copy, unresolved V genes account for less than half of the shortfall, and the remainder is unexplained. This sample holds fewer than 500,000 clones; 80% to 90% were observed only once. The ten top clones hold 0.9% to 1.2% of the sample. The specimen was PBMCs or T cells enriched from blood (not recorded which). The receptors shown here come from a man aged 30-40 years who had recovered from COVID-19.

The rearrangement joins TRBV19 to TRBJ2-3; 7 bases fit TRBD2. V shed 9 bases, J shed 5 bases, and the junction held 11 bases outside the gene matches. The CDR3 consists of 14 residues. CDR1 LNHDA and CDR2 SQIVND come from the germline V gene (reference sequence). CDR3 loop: CASAGVEGIDTQYF. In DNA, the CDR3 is TGTGCCAGCGCGGGAGTAGAAGGGATAGATACGCAGTATTTT.

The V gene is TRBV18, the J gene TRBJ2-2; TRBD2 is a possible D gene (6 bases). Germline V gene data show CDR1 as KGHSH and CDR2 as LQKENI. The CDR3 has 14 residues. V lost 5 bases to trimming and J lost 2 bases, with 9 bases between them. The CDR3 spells CASSSDYNTGELFF. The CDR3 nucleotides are TGTGCCAGCTCATCGGACTATAACACCGGGGAGCTGTTTTTT. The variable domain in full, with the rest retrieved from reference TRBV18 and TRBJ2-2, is NAGVMQNPRHLVRRRGQEARLRCSPMKGHSHVYWYRQLPEEGLKFMVYLQKENIIDESGMPKERFSAEFPKEGPSILRIQQVVRGDSAAYFCASSSDYNTGELFFGEGSRLTVL.

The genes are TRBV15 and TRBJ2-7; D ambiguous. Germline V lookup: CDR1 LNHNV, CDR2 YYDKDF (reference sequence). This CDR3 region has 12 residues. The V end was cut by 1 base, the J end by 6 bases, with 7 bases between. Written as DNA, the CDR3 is TGTGCCACCAGCAGAGGCCACATCGAGCAGTACTTC. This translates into CATSRGHIEQYF.

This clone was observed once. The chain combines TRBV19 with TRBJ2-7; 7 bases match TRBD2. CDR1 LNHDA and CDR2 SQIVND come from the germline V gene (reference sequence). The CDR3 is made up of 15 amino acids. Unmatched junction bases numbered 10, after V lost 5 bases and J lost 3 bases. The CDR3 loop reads CASSETAAGVYEQYF. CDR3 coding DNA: TGTGCCAGTAGTGAGACAGCCGCGGGAGTCTACGAGCAGTACTTC.

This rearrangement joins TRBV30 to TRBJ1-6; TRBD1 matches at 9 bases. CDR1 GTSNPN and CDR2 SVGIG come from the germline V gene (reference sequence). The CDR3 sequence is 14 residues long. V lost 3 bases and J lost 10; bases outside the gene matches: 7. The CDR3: CAWREMTGGSPLHF. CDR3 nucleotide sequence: TGTGCCTGGAGGGAAATGACAGGGGGATCACCCCTCCACTTT.

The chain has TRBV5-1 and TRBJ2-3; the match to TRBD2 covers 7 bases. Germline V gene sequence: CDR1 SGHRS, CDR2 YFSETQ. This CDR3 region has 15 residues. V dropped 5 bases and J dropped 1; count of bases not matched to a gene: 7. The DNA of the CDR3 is TGCGCCAGCAGTCCGACCACTAGCGGCACAGATACGCAGTATTTT. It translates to CASSPTTSGTDTQYF.

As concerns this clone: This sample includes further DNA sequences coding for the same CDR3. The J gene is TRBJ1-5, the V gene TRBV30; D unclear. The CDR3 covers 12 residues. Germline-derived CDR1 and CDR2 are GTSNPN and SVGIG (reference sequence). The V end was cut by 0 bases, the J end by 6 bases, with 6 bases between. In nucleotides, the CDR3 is TGTGCCTGGAGTGTAGGCGGTCAGCCCCAGCATTTT. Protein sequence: CAWSVGGQPQHF.

The CDR3 loop reads CASSPGTGLGNQPQHF. CDR3 bases: TGTGCCAGCAGCCCGGGGACAGGGTTGGGCAATCAGCCCCAGCATTTT. The chain couples TRBV7-9 to TRBJ1-5, with TRBD1 matching 9 bases. CDR1 is SEHNR and CDR2 is FQNEAQ in the germline V gene (reference sequence). V lost 5 bases, J lost 2 bases, and 7 bases stayed unmatched. The CDR3 consists of 16 residues. The full variable domain, with the rest looked up from reference TRBV7-9 and TRBJ1-5, is DTGVSQNPRHKITKRGQNVTFRCDPISEHNRLYWYRQTLGQGPEFLTYFQNEAQLEKSRLLSDRFSAERPKGSFSTLEIQRTEQGDSAMYLCASSPGTGLGNQPQHFGDGTRLSIL.

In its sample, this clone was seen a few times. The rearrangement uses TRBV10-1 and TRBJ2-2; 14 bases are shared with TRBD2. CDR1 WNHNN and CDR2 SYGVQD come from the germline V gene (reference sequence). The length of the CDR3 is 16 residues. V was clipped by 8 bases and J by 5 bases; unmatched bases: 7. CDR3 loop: CASGGTSGRRTGELFF. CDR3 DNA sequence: TGCGCCAGCGGCGGGACTAGCGGGAGAAGGACCGGGGAGCTGTTTTTT.

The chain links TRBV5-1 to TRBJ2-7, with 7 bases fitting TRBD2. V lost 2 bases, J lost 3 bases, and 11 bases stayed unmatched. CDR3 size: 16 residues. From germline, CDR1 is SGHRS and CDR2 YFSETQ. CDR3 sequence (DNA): TGCGCCAGCAGCTTCCGGGGCGGGAGAAGGGACTACGAGCAGTACTTC. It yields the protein CASSFRGGRRDYEQYF.

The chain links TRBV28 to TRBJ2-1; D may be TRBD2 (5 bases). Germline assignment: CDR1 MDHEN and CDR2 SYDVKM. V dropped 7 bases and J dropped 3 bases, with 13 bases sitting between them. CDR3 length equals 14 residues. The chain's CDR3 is CASIRGQGYNEQFF. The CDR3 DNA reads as TGTGCCAGCATCCGGGGTCAAGGCTACAATGAGCAGTTCTTC.

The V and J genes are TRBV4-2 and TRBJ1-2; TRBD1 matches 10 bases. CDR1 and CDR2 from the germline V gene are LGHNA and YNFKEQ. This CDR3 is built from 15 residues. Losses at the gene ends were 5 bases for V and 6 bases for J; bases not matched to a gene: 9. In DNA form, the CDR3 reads TGTGCCAGCAGCACTCCCGGGACAGGGGACCATGGCTACACCTTC. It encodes CASSTPGTGDHGYTF.

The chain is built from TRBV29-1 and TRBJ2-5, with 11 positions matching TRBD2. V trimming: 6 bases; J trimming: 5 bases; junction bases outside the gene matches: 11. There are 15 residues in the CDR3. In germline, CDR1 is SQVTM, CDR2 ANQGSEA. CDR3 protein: CSVGTSGSGSETQYF. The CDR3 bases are TGCAGCGTCGGGACTAGCGGTAGCGGGAGTGAGACCCAGTACTTC. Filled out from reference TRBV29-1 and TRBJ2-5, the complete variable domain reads SAVISQKPSRDICQRGTSLTIQCQVDSQVTMMFWYRQQPGQSLTLIATANQGSEATYESGFVIDKFPISRPNLTFSTLTVSNMSPEDSSIYLCSVGTSGSGSETQYFGPGTRLLVL.

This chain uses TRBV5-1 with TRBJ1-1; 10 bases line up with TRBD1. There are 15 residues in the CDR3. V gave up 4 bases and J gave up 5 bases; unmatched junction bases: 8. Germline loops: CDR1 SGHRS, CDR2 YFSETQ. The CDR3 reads CASSLWGQGTTEAFF. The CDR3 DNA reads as TGCGCCAGCAGCCTGTGGGGACAGGGGACAACTGAAGCTTTCTTT.

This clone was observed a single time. CDR3: CASSRSPGIMYNEQFF. As DNA, the CDR3 is TGTGCCAGCAGCAGAAGTCCGGGTATAATGTACAATGAGCAGTTCTTC. The V and J genes are TRBV11-2 and TRBJ2-1; D gene unclear. The CDR3 extends over 16 amino acids. Germline lookup yields CDR1 SGHAT and CDR2 FQNNGV. V was clipped by 5 bases and J by 4 bases, with 18 bases between them.

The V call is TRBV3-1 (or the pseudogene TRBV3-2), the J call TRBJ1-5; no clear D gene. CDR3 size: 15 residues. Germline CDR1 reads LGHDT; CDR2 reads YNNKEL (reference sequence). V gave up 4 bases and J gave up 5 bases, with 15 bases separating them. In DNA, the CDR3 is TGTGCCAGCAGCCCCGGCCAGGCGGACTATCAGCCCCAGCATTTT. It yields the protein CASSPGQADYQPQHF.

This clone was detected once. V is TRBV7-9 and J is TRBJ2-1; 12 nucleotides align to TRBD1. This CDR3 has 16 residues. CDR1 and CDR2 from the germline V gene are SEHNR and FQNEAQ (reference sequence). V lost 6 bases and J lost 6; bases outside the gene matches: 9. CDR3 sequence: CASRQRRDRGPNEQFF. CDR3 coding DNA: TGTGCCAGCAGGCAACGCCGGGACAGGGGGCCCAATGAGCAGTTCTTC.

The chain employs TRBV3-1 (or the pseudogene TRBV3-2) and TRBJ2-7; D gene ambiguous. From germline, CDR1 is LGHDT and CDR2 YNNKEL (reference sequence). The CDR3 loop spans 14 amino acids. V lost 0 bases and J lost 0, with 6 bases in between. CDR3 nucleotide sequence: TGTGCCAGCAGCCAAGATACAGACTCCTACGAGCAGTACTTC. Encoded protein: CASSQDTDSYEQYF.

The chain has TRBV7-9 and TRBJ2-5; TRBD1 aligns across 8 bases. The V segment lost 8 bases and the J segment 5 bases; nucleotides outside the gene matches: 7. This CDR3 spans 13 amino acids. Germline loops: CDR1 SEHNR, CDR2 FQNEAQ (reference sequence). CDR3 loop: CASSDRVLETQYF. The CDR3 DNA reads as TGTGCCAGCTCGGACAGGGTGCTGGAGACCCAGTACTTC.